This entry lists 26 T cell receptor beta chains sequenced from one sample in a study of OX40 agonist ivuxolimab in advanced cancers. TCRdb's copy holds only in-frame clones and misses some; the assay was immunoSEQ multiplex PCR. The sample records roughly 58,000 clones, 70% to 90% being singletons. Source: CD4+ or CD8+ T cells sorted from blood, taken in a trial of the OX40 agonist ivuxolimab. The origin of the receptors is an adult with an advanced solid tumor such as melanoma, head and neck, liver or kidney cancer.

As regards this clone: The junction differs from germline at one of its ends, possibly a read error. V gene TRBV6-6 combines with J gene TRBJ2-7; TRBD2 might be the D (5 bases). Germline V gene data show CDR1 as MNHNY and CDR2 as SVGAGI (reference sequence). The CDR3 spans 11 residues. The CDR3 loop is CASSYSGLRNF. DNA of the CDR3: TGTGCCAGCAGTTACTCTGGACTGCGTAACTTC.

The V and J genes are TRBV28 and TRBJ2-2, with a tentative D call TRBD2 (5 bases). There are 13 residues in the CDR3. CDR1 is MDHEN, CDR2 SYDVKM, per germline. V lost 6 bases and J lost 4, with 9 bases in between. CDR3 amino acids: CASRTGGTGELFF. CDR3 in DNA: TGTGCCAGCAGGACCGGAGGCACCGGGGAGCTGTTTTTT.

The CDR3 region is CASSFSPKDGYTF. CDR3 sequence (DNA): TGTGCCAGCAGCTTTTCCCCTAAGGATGGCTACACCTTC. The chain is built from TRBV13 and TRBJ1-2; D unclear. V gave up 3 bases and J gave up 6 bases, with 11 bases separating them. Germline V gene data show CDR1 as PRHDT and CDR2 as FYEKMQ (reference sequence). The CDR3 length is 13 residues.

The rearrangement links TRBV7-9 to TRBJ2-3; D might be TRBD1 (6 bases). Germline lookup yields CDR1 SEHNR and CDR2 FQNEAQ (reference sequence). CDR3 length: 12 residues. Trimming stripped 5 bases from V and 4 bases from J, with 7 bases between. The CDR3 nucleotides are TGTGCCAGCAGCCCAGGGGCAGATACGCAGTATTTT. Residues: CASSPGADTQYF.

This rearrangement joins TRBV19 to TRBJ1-1, with 7 nucleotides matching TRBD1. V gave up 4 bases and J gave up 6 bases; unmatched junction bases: 8. CDR3 length: 14 amino acids. The germline gives CDR1 LNHDA, CDR2 SQIVND (reference sequence). The CDR3 DNA reads as TGTGCCAGTAGTAACCCAGGGGGGGGCCCTGAAGCTTTCTTT. This encodes CASSNPGGGPEAFF. Based on the CDR3 plus reference TRBV19 and TRBJ1-1, the full variable domain is DGGITQSPKYLFRKEGQNVTLSCEQNLNHDAMYWYRQDPGQGLRLIYYSQIVNDFQKGDIAEGYSVSREKKESFPLTVTSAQKNPTAFYLCASSNPGGGPEAFFGQGTRLTVV.

The chain links TRBV6-1 to TRBJ1-1; D remains unclear. Trimming took off 4 bases at V and 5 bases at J, with 20 bases between the two ends. The V gene's germline CDR1 is MNHNS and CDR2 SASEGT. The CDR3 contains 16 residues. The CDR3 loop reads CASSGAASASRTEAFF. CDR3 bases: TGTGCCAGCAGTGGGGCTGCGAGTGCTTCGAGGACTGAAGCTTTCTTT.

This clone was detected once. The chain combines TRBV28 with TRBJ1-3; D is undetermined. V gave up 6 bases and J gave up 2 bases, with 8 bases separating them. This CDR3 region has 13 residues. Germline V gene sequence: CDR1 MDHEN, CDR2 SYDVKM. The CDR3 sequence is CASSPPAGNTIYF. Written as DNA, the CDR3 is TGTGCCAGCAGCCCCCCGGCTGGAAACACCATATATTTT.

V is TRBV2 and J is TRBJ2-1; D is ambiguous. The CDR3 has 12 residues. Between the trimmed V and J ends, which lost 3 bases and 11 bases, there was a span of 11 bases. CDR1 and CDR2 from the germline V gene are SNHLY and FYNNEI. Here the CDR3 reads CASSEYGLQQFF. The CDR3 DNA follows: TGTGCCAGCAGTGAGTACGGGTTACAGCAGTTCTTC.

There are many counts of this clone. The chain combines TRBV19 with TRBJ2-2; D not resolved. Looked up from germline, CDR1 is LNHDA and CDR2 is SQIVND (reference sequence). The CDR3 has 14 amino acids. Trimming cost V 9 bases and J 4 bases, with 15 bases left between them. The CDR3 spells CASSDWLGTGELFF. In DNA, the CDR3 is TGTGCCAGCTCAGACTGGCTCGGCACCGGGGAGCTGTTTTTT. The variable domain in full, completed from reference TRBV19 and TRBJ2-2, reads DGGITQSPKYLFRKEGQNVTLSCEQNLNHDAMYWYRQDPGQGLRLIYYSQIVNDFQKGDIAEGYSVSREKKESFPLTVTSAQKNPTAFYLCASSDWLGTGELFFGEGSRLTVL.

The chain recombines TRBV27 with TRBJ1-2; 11 bases align to TRBD1. CDR1 and CDR2 from the germline V gene are MNHEY and SMNVEV (reference sequence). Unmatched junction bases numbered 17, after V lost 2 bases and J lost 6 bases. This CDR3 comprises 19 residues. The CDR3: CASSLARPRTGGMEDGYTF. CDR3 nucleotides: TGTGCCAGCAGTTTAGCCCGACCCAGGACAGGGGGCATGGAGGATGGCTACACCTTC.

The genes are TRBV11-2 and TRBJ2-1; 12 bases line up with TRBD2. V dropped 4 bases and J dropped 6; count of bases not matched to a gene: 4. CDR1 SGHAT and CDR2 FQNNGV come from the germline V gene. CDR3 size: 15 residues. The CDR3 is CASSSGLAGTNEQFF. CDR3 in DNA: TGTGCCAGCAGCTCCGGACTAGCGGGGACCAATGAGCAGTTCTTC. Variable domain in full (rest from reference TRBV11-2 and TRBJ2-1): EAGVAQSPRYKIIEKRQSVAFWCNPISGHATLYWYQQILGQGPKLLIQFQNNGVVDDSQLPKDRFSAERLKGVDSTLKIQPAKLEDSAVYLCASSSGLAGTNEQFFGPGTRLTVL.

This chain connects TRBV19 to TRBJ2-6, with TRBD1 matching 12 bases. Trimming removed 3 bases from V and 1 base from J; junction bases left unmatched: 7. The CDR3 covers 19 residues. Germline loops: CDR1 LNHDA, CDR2 SQIVND (reference sequence). The CDR3 DNA follows: TGTGCCAGTAGTATTAGAGAGGGACAGGGGGCTTCTGGGGCCAACGTCCTGACTTTC. Translated: CASSIREGQGASGANVLTF.

The V call is TRBV5-5, the J call TRBJ2-5; no clear D gene. Per the germline V gene, CDR1 is SGHKS and CDR2 is YYEKEE (reference sequence). This CDR3 spans 14 amino acids. V was cut by 1 base and J by 2 bases, with 9 bases left in between. CDR3 sequence reads: CASSLSSQQETQYF. The DNA of the CDR3 is TGTGCCAGCAGCTTGTCTTCCCAGCAAGAGACCCAGTACTTC.

The chain joins TRBV11-2 to TRBJ2-5, with D possibly TRBD2 on 6 matching bases. The length of the CDR3 is 12 residues. Germline lookup yields CDR1 SGHAT and CDR2 FQNNGV. Between the trimmed V and J ends, which lost 3 bases and 5 bases, there was a span of 7 bases. CDR3 nucleotide sequence: TGTGCCAGCAGCTTGGAGGGGGAGACCCAGTACTTC. Its protein product is CASSLEGETQYF.

V is TRBV6-6 and J is TRBJ1-2; no clear D gene. With 0 bases removed from V and 8 bases from J, the gap between germline ends came to 10 bases. The CDR3 has 13 residues. Germline CDR1 and CDR2: MNHNY and SVGAGI (reference sequence). This chain's CDR3 is CASSYSISDGYTF. The CDR3 DNA is TGTGCCAGCAGTTACTCGATTAGTGACGGCTACACCTTC.

CDR3 region: CAWSETSLGETQYF. Written as DNA, the CDR3 is TGTGCCTGGAGTGAGACTAGCTTGGGGGAGACCCAGTACTTC. The chain couples TRBV30 to TRBJ2-5; TRBD2 matches 7 bases. Germline V gene lookup returns CDR1 GTSNPN and CDR2 SVGIG (reference sequence). The CDR3 totals 14 residues. The V segment lost 1 base and the J segment 5 bases; nucleotides outside the gene matches: 7.

The rearrangement links TRBV27 to TRBJ1-2, with 7 bases lining up with TRBD1. Germline-derived CDR1 and CDR2 are MNHEY and SMNVEV (reference sequence). The CDR3 has 14 residues. J was trimmed by 4 bases and V by 6 bases; bases with no gene match: 8. CDR3 residues: CASSLEGGSYGYTF. In nucleotides, the CDR3 is TGTGCCAGCAGCCTAGAAGGGGGCAGCTATGGCTACACCTTC.

This clone was seen a handful of times. V gene TRBV6-6 combines with J gene TRBJ1-2, with D possibly being TRBD1 (6 bases). The CDR3 loop spans 13 amino acids. Trimming cost V 5 bases and J 4 bases, with 11 bases left between them. Germline-derived CDR1 and CDR2 are MNHNY and SVGAGI (reference sequence). CDR3 protein: CASSQQGGYGYTF. DNA for the CDR3: TGTGCCAGCAGTCAACAAGGGGGCTATGGCTACACCTTC.

V gene TRBV19 combines with J gene TRBJ2-7; 7 bases are a match to TRBD1. Unmatched junction bases numbered 4, after V lost 1 base and J lost 1 base. The CDR3 extends over 15 amino acids. CDR1 LNHDA and CDR2 SQIVND come from the germline V gene (reference sequence). The CDR3 reads CASSIAGRGSYEQYF. Written as DNA, the CDR3 is TGTGCCAGTAGTATAGCAGGCAGGGGGTCCTACGAGCAGTACTTC. The variable domain in full, with the rest retrieved from reference TRBV19 and TRBJ2-7, is DGGITQSPKYLFRKEGQNVTLSCEQNLNHDAMYWYRQDPGQGLRLIYYSQIVNDFQKGDIAEGYSVSREKKESFPLTVTSAQKNPTAFYLCASSIAGRGSYEQYFGPGTRLTVT.

V usage is TRBV7-3 and J usage is TRBJ2-2; D unclear. The CDR3 runs to 13 residues. Trimming cost V 5 bases and J 0 bases, with 4 bases left between them. CDR1 is SGHTA and CDR2 is FQGTGA in the germline V gene. CDR3 amino acids: CASSQTNTGELFF. The CDR3 DNA is TGTGCCAGCAGCCAGACGAACACCGGGGAGCTGTTTTTT.

This clone was detected a few times. This chain joins TRBV2 and TRBJ2-3; D gene uncertain. CDR3 length: 13 amino acids. V was shortened by 7 bases and J by 2 bases, with 10 bases between the two germline ends. Per germline, CDR1 SNHLY and CDR2 FYNNEI. CDR3 sequence (DNA): TGTGCCAGCACCCCCCGAGCCACAGATACGCAGTATTTT. Translated: CASTPRATDTQYF.

The rearrangement links TRBV6-6 to TRBJ2-7, with 7 positions matching TRBD2. This CDR3 has 15 residues. Germline CDR1 MNHNY, CDR2 SVGAGI (reference sequence). The V segment lost 8 bases and the J segment 2 bases; nucleotides outside the gene matches: 12. CDR3 protein: CASRLADSGAYEQYF. The CDR3 coding sequence is TGTGCCAGCCGACTAGCCGATTCCGGGGCCTACGAGCAGTACTTC.

V is TRBV4-2 and J is TRBJ1-1, with D possibly matching TRBD1 (6 bases). Germline values: CDR1 LGHNA, CDR2 YNFKEQ. Trimming removed 3 bases at V and 6 bases at J, with 17 bases between. There are 15 residues in the CDR3. The CDR3 DNA reads TGTGCCAGCAGCCAGAGGACAGCCGGGACGGCTGAAGCTTTCTTT. It encodes CASSQRTAGTAEAFF.

The chain is built from TRBV14 and TRBJ1-1; D is unresolved. V dropped 4 bases and J dropped 6 bases, with 18 bases sitting between them. The CDR3 extends over 15 amino acids. Looked up from germline, CDR1 is SGHDN and CDR2 is FVKESK. DNA of the CDR3: TGTGCCAGCAGCCCCCGGACGGGAGGCGAGTCTGAAGCTTTCTTT. Translation: CASSPRTGGESEAFF.

The chain recombines TRBV5-5 with TRBJ2-2; D is unclear. The CDR3 has 16 residues. V was clipped by 3 bases and J by 0 bases, with 12 bases between them. Germline CDR1 SGHKS, CDR2 YYEKEE (reference sequence). The CDR3 loop reads CASSYLPVANTGELFF. Here the CDR3 DNA reads TGTGCCAGCAGCTACTTACCAGTCGCGAACACCGGGGAGCTGTTTTTT.

The chain carries TRBV12-1 and TRBJ2-3. TRBV12-1 is a pseudogene locus. The CDR3 extends over 13 amino acids. CDR3 DNA: TGTGCCAGCAGCTTTGGTGACACAGATACGCAGTATTTT. The encoded protein is CASSFGDTDTQYF.